This T cell receptor (beta chain) was identified during a study of long-term antiretroviral therapy in people with HIV. Trimming cost V 5 bases and J 4 bases, with 11 bases left between them. This CDR3 comprises 13 residues. Germline loops: CDR1 SGHAT, CDR2 FQDESV (reference sequence). Sequencing used immunoSEQ v3.0 at survey level. The data were produced by immunoSEQ multiplex PCR, yet TCRdb's version contains in-frame clones alone and is incomplete. The sample has 45,000 or so clones, 90% to 95% seen once. The rearrangement links TRBV11-1 to TRBJ1-2; unclear D gene. The receptor was derived from a woman aged 45 to 65 with HIV. The sample consisted of unsorted PBMCs, taken 3.7 years after starting antiretroviral therapy. CDR3: CASSQDGGYGYTF. CDR3 DNA sequence: TGTGCCAGCAGCCAAGACGGAGGCTATGGCTACACCTTC.